The present TCR beta chain was sequenced within a study of T cell repertoires in cytomegalovirus infection (dated by TCRdb to the late 2010s). Background on the whole study: Peptide stimulations targeted recently identified HLA-C-restricted CMV epitopes, whose presentation resists viral immunomodulation, together with well-studied HLA-B-restricted epitopes. Because public TCR beta signatures pointed to carriage of CMV infection together with the matching HLA type, the HLA type of each donor mattered for the analysis.

The intended sense of this specimen's treatment or condition label: in vitro stimulation with specific CMV peptide epitopes to enrich CMV-specific T cells. The germline V gene (reference sequence) sets CDR1 to LNHDA and CDR2 to SQIVND. Including the terminal cysteine and phenylalanine, the CDR3 comprises 15 residues. Only the CDR3 part of the read is kept: 45 bases, read in frame from the first base. Unmatched junction bases come to 10, with V trimmed by 6 bases and J by 3 bases. Sequencer: Illumina HiSeq 1500. TCRdb reworked the public reads: Q25 trimming with fastp, MiXCR clone assembly, productive beta chains retained. Identical CDR3 protein sequences are pooled into one entry, listed with their most common genes and DNA. The sample yields just under 500,000 distinct CDR3 sequences; around 30% were counted once. The top ten constitute about 17% of the sample. Study-wide findings and limitations: In both this cohort and an independent cohort of several hundred donors, the cumulative frequency of public TCR beta family members distinguished carriers of CMV infection plus the relevant HLA type. The ex vivo response was dominated by HLA-C-restricted CMV-specific TCR beta clonotypes, which also provided the single most frequent clonotype in two of eight donors.

A note on this clonotype: Its binding antigen is unknown. It has no much larger one-base neighbor in the sample; base qualities were not kept.

The specimen was cultured PBMCs, collected from culture after CMV antigen stimulation. The chain is encoded by TRBV19 joined to TRBJ1-2, with 7 bases in between that match TRBD1. The receptor was derived from a human donor in good health (CMV status not recorded). Some clones in this sample may be carry-over from other donors' samples. The DNA reads TGTGCCAGTAGCCTATTTCGGACAGGAGACTATGGCTACACCTTC. This codes for CASSLFRTGDYGYTF.